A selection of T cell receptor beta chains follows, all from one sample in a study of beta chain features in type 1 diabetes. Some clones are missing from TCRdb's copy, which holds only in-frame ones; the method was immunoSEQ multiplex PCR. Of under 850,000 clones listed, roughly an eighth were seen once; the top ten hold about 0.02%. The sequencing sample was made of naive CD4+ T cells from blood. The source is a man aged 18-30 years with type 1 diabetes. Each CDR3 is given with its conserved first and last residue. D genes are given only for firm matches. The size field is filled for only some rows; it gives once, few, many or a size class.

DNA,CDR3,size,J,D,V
TGTGCCAGCAGTTACGCCGACTACAATGAGCAGTTCTTC,CASSYADYNEQFF,few,TRBJ2-1,.,TRBV6-6
TGTGCCAGCAGGCTAAACAGGGGGCTTAACACAGATACGCAGTATTTT,CASRLNRGLNTDTQYF,.,TRBJ2-3,TRBD1,TRBV27
TGCAGCGTTGAAGATCTTGGCCAAGGGAACACCATATATTTT,CSVEDLGQGNTIYF,few,TRBJ1-3,.,TRBV29-1
TGTGCCAGCATGAGGGGATACACAGATACGCAGTATTTT,CASMRGYTDTQYF,.,TRBJ2-3,.,TRBV13
TGTGCCAGCAGTAAACAGGGATCAGATGAAAAACTGTTTTTT,CASSKQGSDEKLFF,.,TRBJ1-4,.,TRBV2
TGCGCCAGCAGCTTGGACAGGGCACAGCCCCAGCATTTT,CASSLDRAQPQHF,few,TRBJ1-5,.,TRBV5-1
TGTGCCAGCAGTGACCCCCAGGGGACGGGCACTGAAGCTTTCTTT,CASSDPQGTGTEAFF,.,TRBJ1-1,.,TRBV25-1
TGTGCCAGCAGTCGGGACAGGGGCGTAGGTGAGCAGTTCTTC,CASSRDRGVGEQFF,few,TRBJ2-1,TRBD1,TRBV2
TGTGCCAGCCACAGGGGGACCTACGAGCAGTACTTC,CASHRGTYEQYF,few,TRBJ2-7,TRBD1,TRBV6-1
TGTGCCTGGACGCCGTGGGACACTGAAGCTTTCTTT,CAWTPWDTEAFF,few,TRBJ1-1,.,TRBV30
TGTGCCAGCAGTTACCGGACAGGGTGGGAGACCCAGTACTTC,CASSYRTGWETQYF,.,TRBJ2-5,TRBD1,TRBV6-6
TGTGCCAGCAGTTCCTCCGGCAGGGAAGGCTACACCTTC,CASSSSGREGYTF,.,TRBJ1-2,.,TRBV6-6
TGTGCCAGCAGCACACTACAGGGGCGGGATGGCTACACCTTC,CASSTLQGRDGYTF,.,TRBJ1-2,TRBD1,TRBV9
TGTGCCAGCAGCTTAGTAGGAGGGGTTAATCAGCCCCAGCATTTT,CASSLVGGVNQPQHF,.,TRBJ1-5,.,TRBV7-2
TGTGCCAGCAGCCGGATGACAACTAATGAAAAACTGTTTTTT,CASSRMTTNEKLFF,few,TRBJ1-4,.,TRBV7-9
TGTGCCAGCTCACAAAGGACAGGGCGCACCGGGGAGCTGTTTTTT,CASSQRTGRTGELFF,.,TRBJ2-2,TRBD1,TRBV18
TGTGCCAGCAGGGGGTCAGGGGACCACGCGACAGATACGCAGTATTTT,CASRGSGDHATDTQYF,.,TRBJ2-3,.,TRBV7-9
TGTGCCAGCAGCGAGACTAGCGACGGGGAGCTGTTTTTT,CASSETSDGELFF,.,TRBJ2-2,TRBD2,TRBV7-3
TGTGCCAGCAGCTCCAGGACAGGCGACTCTGGAAACACCATATATTTT,CASSSRTGDSGNTIYF,few,TRBJ1-3,TRBD1,TRBV7-2
TGCAGCGTTAGGAGGGGGATCAATTACGAGCAGTACTTC,CSVRRGINYEQYF,.,TRBJ2-7,.,TRBV29-1
TGTGCCACCCTGGACAGGGGTGCATCCTACGAGCAGTACTTC,CATLDRGASYEQYF,.,TRBJ2-7,TRBD1,TRBV6-5
TGTGCCAGTAGTATAGATCCTAGCGGGTACAATGAGCAGTTCTTC,CASSIDPSGYNEQFF,.,TRBJ2-1,TRBD2,TRBV19
TGTGCCAGCAGCTTAATGGATCTGACAATCTATGGCTACACCTTC,CASSLMDLTIYGYTF,.,TRBJ1-2,.,TRBV7-9
TGTGCCAGCAGTGAAGAGCCGGGACACCCAGTCGGGGAGACCCAGTACTTC,CASSEEPGHPVGETQYF,few,TRBJ2-5,.,TRBV2
TGTGCCAGCTCACCATTCCGGGACCACGTCGGGACAGATACGCAGTATTTT,CASSPFRDHVGTDTQYF,few,TRBJ2-3,.,TRBV18
TGTGCCAGCAGTGAAACCACAGGGCGGGGACAGCCCCAGCATTTT,CASSETTGRGQPQHF,few,TRBJ1-5,.,TRBV6-1